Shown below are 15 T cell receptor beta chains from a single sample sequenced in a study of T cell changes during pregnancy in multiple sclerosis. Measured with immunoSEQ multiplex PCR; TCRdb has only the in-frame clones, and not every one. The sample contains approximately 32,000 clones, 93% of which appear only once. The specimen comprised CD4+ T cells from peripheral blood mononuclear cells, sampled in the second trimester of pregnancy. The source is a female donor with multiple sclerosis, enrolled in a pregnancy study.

The CDR3 bases are TGTGCCAGCAGCTTAGCGGCAGGGGGCAACACCGGGGAGCTGTTTTTT. The encoded protein is CASSLAAGGNTGELFF. The chain carries TRBV11-2 and TRBJ2-2; 8 nucleotides agree with TRBD1. This CDR3 contains 16 residues. The V gene's germline CDR1 is SGHAT and CDR2 FQNNGV. The V gene end was trimmed by 1 base and the J gene end by 2 bases; junction bases not matched to a gene: 3. The variable domain in full, with the rest retrieved from reference TRBV11-2 and TRBJ2-2, is EAGVAQSPRYKIIEKRQSVAFWCNPISGHATLYWYQQILGQGPKLLIQFQNNGVVDDSQLPKDRFSAERLKGVDSTLKIQPAKLEDSAVYLCASSLAAGGNTGELFFGEGSRLTVL.

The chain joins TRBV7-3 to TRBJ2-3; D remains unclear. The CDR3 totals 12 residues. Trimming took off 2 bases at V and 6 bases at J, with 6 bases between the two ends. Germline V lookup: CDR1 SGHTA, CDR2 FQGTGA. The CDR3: CASSLSRDTQYF. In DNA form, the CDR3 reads TGTGCCAGCAGCTTATCCCGGGATACGCAGTATTTT.

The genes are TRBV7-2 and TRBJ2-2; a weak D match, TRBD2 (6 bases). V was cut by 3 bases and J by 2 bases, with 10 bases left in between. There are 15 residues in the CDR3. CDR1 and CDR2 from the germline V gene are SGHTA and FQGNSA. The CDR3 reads CASSFGGFNTGELFF. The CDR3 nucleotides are TGTGCCAGCAGCTTTGGGGGGTTTAACACCGGGGAGCTGTTTTTT.

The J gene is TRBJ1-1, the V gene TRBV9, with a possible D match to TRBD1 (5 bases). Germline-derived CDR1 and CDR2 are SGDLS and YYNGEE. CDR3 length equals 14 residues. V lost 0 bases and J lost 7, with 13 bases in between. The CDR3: CASSVGGGGYEAFF. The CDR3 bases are TGTGCCAGCAGCGTAGGCGGGGGGGGTTATGAAGCTTTCTTT. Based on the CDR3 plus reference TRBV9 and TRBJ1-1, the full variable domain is DSGVTQTPKHLITATGQRVTLRCSPRSGDLSVYWYQQSLDQGLQFLIQYYNGEERAKGNILERFSAQQFPDLHSELNLSSLELGDSALYFCASSVGGGGYEAFFGQGTRLTVV.

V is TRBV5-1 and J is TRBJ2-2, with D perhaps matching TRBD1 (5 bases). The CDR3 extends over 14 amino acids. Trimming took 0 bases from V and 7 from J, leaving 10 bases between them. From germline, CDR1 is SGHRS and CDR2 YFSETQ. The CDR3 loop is CASSLVQGYGELFF. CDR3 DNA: TGCGCCAGCAGCTTGGTGCAGGGATACGGGGAGCTGTTTTTT.

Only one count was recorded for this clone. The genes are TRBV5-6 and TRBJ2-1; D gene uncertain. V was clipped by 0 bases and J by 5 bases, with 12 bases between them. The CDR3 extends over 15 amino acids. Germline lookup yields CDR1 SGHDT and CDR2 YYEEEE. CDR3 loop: CASSLGRSRNNEQFF. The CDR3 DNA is TGTGCCAGCAGCTTGGGGCGGAGTAGGAACAATGAGCAGTTCTTC.

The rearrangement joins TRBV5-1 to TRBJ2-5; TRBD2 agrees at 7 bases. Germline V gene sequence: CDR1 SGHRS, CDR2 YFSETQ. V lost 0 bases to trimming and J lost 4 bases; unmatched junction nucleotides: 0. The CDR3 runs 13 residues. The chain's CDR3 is CASSLAGGETQYF. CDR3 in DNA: TGCGCCAGCAGCTTGGCGGGAGGAGAGACCCAGTACTTC. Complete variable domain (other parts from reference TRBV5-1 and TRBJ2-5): KAGVTQTPRYLIKTRGQQVTLSCSPISGHRSVSWYQQTPGQGLQFLFEYFSETQRNKGNFPGRFSGRQFSNSRSEMNVSTLELGDSALYLCASSLAGGETQYFGPGTRLLVL.

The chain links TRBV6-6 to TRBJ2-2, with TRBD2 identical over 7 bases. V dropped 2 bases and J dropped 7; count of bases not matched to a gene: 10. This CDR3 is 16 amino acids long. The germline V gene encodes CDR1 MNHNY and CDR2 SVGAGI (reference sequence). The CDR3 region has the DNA TGTGCCAGCAGTTACATGGCGGGAGAAAAAGGCGGGGAGCTGTTTTTT. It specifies CASSYMAGEKGGELFF.

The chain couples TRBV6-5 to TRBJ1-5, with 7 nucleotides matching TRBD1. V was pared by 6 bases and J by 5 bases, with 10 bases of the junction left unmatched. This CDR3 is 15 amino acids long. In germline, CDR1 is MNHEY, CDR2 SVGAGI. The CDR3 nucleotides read TGTGCCAGCAGCGCAACAGGGGCCGCGGATCAGCCCCAGCATTTT. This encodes CASSATGAADQPQHF.

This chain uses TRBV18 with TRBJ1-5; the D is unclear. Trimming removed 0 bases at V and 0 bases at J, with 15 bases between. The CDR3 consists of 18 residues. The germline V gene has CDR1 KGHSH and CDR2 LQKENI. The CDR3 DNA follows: TGTGCCAGCTCACCACCGCCATCGACGTCGGGTAGCAATCAGCCCCAGCATTTT. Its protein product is CASSPPPSTSGSNQPQHF. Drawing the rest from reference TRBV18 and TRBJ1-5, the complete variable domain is NAGVMQNPRHLVRRRGQEARLRCSPMKGHSHVYWYRQLPEEGLKFMVYLQKENIIDESGMPKERFSAEFPKEGPSILRIQQVVRGDSAAYFCASSPPPSTSGSNQPQHFGDGTRLSIL.

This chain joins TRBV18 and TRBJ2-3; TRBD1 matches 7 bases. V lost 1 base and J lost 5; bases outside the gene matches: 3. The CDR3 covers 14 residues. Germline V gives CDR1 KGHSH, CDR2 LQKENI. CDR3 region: CASSPQQGIDTQYF. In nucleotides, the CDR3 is TGTGCCAGCTCACCACAACAGGGGATAGATACGCAGTATTTT. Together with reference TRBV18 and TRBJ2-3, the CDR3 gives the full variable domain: NAGVMQNPRHLVRRRGQEARLRCSPMKGHSHVYWYRQLPEEGLKFMVYLQKENIIDESGMPKERFSAEFPKEGPSILRIQQVVRGDSAAYFCASSPQQGIDTQYFGPGTRLTVL.

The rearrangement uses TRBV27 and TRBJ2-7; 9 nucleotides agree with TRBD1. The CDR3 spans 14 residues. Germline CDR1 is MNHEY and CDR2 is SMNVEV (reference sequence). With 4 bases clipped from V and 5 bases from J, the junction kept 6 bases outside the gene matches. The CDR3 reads CASSYRDRGNEQYF. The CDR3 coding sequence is TGTGCCAGCAGTTATAGAGACAGGGGGAACGAGCAGTACTTC.

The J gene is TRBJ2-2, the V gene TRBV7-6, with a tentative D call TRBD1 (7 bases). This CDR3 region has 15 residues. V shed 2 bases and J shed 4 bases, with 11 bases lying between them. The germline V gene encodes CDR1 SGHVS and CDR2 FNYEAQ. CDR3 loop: CASSLSQGGTGELFF. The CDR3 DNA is TGTGCCAGCAGCTTAAGCCAGGGGGGCACCGGGGAGCTGTTTTTT.

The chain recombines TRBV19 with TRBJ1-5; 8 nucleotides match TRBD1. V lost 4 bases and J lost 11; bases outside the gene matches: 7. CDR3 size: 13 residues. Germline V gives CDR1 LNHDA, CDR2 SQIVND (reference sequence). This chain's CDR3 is CASSSITGGSQHF. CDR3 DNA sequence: TGTGCCAGTAGTAGTATTACAGGGGGTTCCCAGCATTTT.

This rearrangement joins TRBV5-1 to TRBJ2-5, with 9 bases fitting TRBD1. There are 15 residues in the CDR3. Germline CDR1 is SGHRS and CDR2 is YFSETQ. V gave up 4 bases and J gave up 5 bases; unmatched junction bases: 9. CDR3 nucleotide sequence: TGCGCCAGCAGCAGGAGGACAGGGGAGCGGGAGACCCAGTACTTC. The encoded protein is CASSRRTGERETQYF.